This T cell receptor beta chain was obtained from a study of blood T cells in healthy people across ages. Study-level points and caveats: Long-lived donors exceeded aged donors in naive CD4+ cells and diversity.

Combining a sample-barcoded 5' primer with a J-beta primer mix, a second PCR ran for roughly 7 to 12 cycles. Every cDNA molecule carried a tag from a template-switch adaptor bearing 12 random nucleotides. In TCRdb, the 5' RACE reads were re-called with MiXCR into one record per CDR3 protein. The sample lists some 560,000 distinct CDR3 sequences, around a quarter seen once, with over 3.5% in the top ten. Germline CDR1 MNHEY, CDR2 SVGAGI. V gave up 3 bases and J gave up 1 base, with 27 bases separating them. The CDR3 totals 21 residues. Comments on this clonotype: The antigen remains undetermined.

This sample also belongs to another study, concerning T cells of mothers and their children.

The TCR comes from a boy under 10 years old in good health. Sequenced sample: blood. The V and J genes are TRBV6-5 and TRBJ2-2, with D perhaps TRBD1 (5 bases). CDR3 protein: CASSYKFWSHTDIKNTGELFF. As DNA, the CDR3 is TGTGCCAGCAGTTATAAGTTTTGGAGCCACACGGACATCAAGAACACCGGGGAGCTGTTTTTT.